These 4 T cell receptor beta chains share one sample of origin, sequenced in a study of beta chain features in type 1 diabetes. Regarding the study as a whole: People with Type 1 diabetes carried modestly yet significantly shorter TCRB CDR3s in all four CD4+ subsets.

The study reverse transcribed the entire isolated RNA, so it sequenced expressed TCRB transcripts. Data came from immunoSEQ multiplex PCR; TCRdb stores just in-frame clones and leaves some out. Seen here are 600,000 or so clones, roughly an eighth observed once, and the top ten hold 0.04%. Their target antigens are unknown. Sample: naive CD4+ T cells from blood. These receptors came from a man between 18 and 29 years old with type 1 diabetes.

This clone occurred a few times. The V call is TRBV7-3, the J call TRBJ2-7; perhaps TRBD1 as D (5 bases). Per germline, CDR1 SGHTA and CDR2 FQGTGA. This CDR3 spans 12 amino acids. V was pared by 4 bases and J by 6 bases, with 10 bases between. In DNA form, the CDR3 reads TGTGCCAGCAGCTCGCAGGGAATCGAGCAGTACTTC. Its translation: CASSSQGIEQYF.

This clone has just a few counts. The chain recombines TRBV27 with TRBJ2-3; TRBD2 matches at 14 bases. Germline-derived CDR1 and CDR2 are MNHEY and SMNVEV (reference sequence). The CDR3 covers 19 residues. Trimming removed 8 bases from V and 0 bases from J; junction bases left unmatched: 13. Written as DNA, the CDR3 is TGTGCCAGCCAGGACGGACCGGGACTAGCGGGAGCCAGCACAGATACGCAGTATTTT. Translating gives CASQDGPGLAGASTDTQYF.

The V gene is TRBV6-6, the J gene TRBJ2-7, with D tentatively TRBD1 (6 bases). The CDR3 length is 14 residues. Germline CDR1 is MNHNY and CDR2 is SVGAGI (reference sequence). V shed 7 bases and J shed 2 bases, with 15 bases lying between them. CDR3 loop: CASIERTVTYEQYF. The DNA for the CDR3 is TGTGCCAGCATTGAACGGACAGTTACCTACGAGCAGTACTTC.

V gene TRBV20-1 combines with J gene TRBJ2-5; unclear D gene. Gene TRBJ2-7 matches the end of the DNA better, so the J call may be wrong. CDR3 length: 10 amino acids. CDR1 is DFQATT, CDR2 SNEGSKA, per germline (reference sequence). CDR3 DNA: TGCAGTGCTAGCGAGTACGAGCAGTACTTC. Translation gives CSASEYEQYF.